This T cell receptor (beta chain) appears in the sequencing data of a study of regulatory T cells in long-lasting Graves disease. CDR3 length equals 17 residues. The V gene's germline CDR1 is SGHVS and CDR2 FQNEAQ. V lost 4 bases and J 2 bases, leaving 18 bases between the germline ends. Combining iRepertoire HTBI primers with Arm-PCR of CDR3 regions, the authors built TCR beta libraries. TCRdb called the multiplex PCR reads again in MiXCR, with one record for every CDR3 protein. The table lists approximately 470,000 distinct CDR3 sequences, around 21% of them singletons. Time point reported: persistent/refractory GD, antithyroid drugs over 5 years with positive TRAb. From RNA extracted from PBMCs, the TCR library was made.

The V gene is TRBV7-8, the J gene TRBJ1-3; D may be TRBD1 (5 bases). The source of this sequence is a female donor with Graves disease. The input for sequencing was peripheral blood mononuclear cells (PBMCs), taken when the disease was refractory, from a patient treated with antithyroid drugs. The CDR3 loop reads CASSSKLRGRTGNTIYF. In nucleotides, the CDR3 is TGTGCCAGCAGCTCCAAACTTCGGGGACGGACTGGAAACACCATATATTTT.